Following are 13 T cell receptor beta chains from one sample sequenced in a study of blood T cell repertoires in COVID-19. Profiling relied on immunoSEQ multiplex PCR, and the TCRdb table lists in-frame clones only, not all of them. Of roughly 250,000 clones listed, 90% are singletons. Sequencing was done on a sample of peripheral blood. The source of these receptors is a woman in her thirties or forties with acute or convalescent COVID-19.

The chain links TRBV4-1 to TRBJ1-6; maybe TRBD1 (6 bases). CDR1 and CDR2 (germline): MGHRA, YSYEKL. The V and J ends lost 4 bases and 7 bases respectively, with 11 bases between them. The CDR3 length is 14 residues. CDR3 residues: CASSLRTENSPLHF. As DNA, the CDR3 is TGCGCCAGCAGCCTTAGGACAGAGAATTCACCCCTCCACTTT.

The chain links TRBV11-2 to TRBJ1-4, with 8 bases that match TRBD1. This CDR3 region has 15 residues. The J segment lost 4 bases and the V segment lost 5 bases, leaving 6 bases of the junction unmatched. The germline CDR1 and CDR2 sequences are SGHAT and FQNNGV. In DNA, the CDR3 is TGTGCCAGCAGCCAGGACAGGGATTTTAATGAAAAACTGTTTTTT. Encoded protein: CASSQDRDFNEKLFF.

The J gene is TRBJ2-5, the V gene TRBV3-1 (or the pseudogene TRBV3-2); weak D call: TRBD2 (7 bases). There are 17 residues in the CDR3. Germline V gene data show CDR1 as LGHDT and CDR2 as YNNKEL (reference sequence). V lost 1 base to trimming and J lost 5 bases, with 20 bases between them. The CDR3, as DNA: TGTGCCAGCAGCCAAGTTCGCGGGGGCCGTACCGGGGAGACCCAGTACTTC. Translated: CASSQVRGGRTGETQYF.

The chain carries TRBV19 and TRBJ2-1; 8 positions match TRBD2. J was trimmed by 7 bases and V by 7 bases; bases with no gene match: 12. CDR1 and CDR2 from the germline V gene are LNHDA and SQIVND (reference sequence). The CDR3 has 15 amino acids. The CDR3 sequence is CASTSTGGITNEQFF. The DNA for the CDR3 is TGTGCCAGTACCTCCACGGGGGGGATAACTAATGAGCAGTTCTTC.

The chain carries TRBV7-9 and TRBJ2-3; TRBD1 matches at 11 bases. V shed 5 bases and J 8 bases; nucleotides not matched to a gene: 6. The V gene's germline CDR1 is SEHNR and CDR2 FQNEAQ (reference sequence). There are 14 residues in the CDR3. The CDR3 loop is CASSRDRGIGTQYF. DNA for the CDR3: TGTGCCAGCAGCCGGGACAGGGGGATCGGTACGCAGTATTTT.

The genes are TRBV5-1 and TRBJ2-3, with 7 bases matching TRBD1. The J segment lost 3 bases and the V segment lost 2 bases, leaving 3 bases of the junction unmatched. In germline, CDR1 is SGHRS, CDR2 YFSETQ. The CDR3 totals 14 residues. The CDR3 DNA follows: TGCGCCAGCAGCTTACAGGGGCCGACAGATACGCAGTATTTT. It translates to CASSLQGPTDTQYF.

This chain links TRBV5-6 with TRBJ2-3; 9 bases are shared with TRBD2. Germline V gene sequence: CDR1 SGHDT, CDR2 YYEEEE. The trim removed 4 bases at V and 7 bases at J, leaving 10 bases unmatched. The CDR3 covers 15 residues. The CDR3 DNA follows: TGTGCCAGCAGCCCGGGTAGCGGGGGCCGCCATACGCAGTATTTT. It encodes CASSPGSGGRHTQYF.

The chain couples TRBV4-2 to TRBJ2-5; 12 bases are shared with TRBD2. CDR3 length: 15 amino acids. CDR1 and CDR2 from the germline V gene are LGHNA and YNFKEQ. The junction had 6 bases not matched to a gene; V was cut back by 6 bases and J by 4 bases. CDR3 DNA: TGTGCCAGCAGAGTACTAGCGGGGGGAAGAGAGACCCAGTACTTC. Residues: CASRVLAGGRETQYF.

The chain combines TRBV5-1 with TRBJ2-2; 11 bases align to TRBD2. The germline CDR1 and CDR2 sequences are SGHRS and YFSETQ. After removal of 1 base from V and 1 base from J, the junction contained 3 bases not matched to a gene. This CDR3 has 17 residues. CDR3 sequence reads: CASSLSLAGGNTGELFF. The CDR3 DNA is TGCGCCAGCAGCTTGTCGCTAGCGGGGGGGAACACCGGGGAGCTGTTTTTT.

The CDR3 sequence is CAWKRVRGKFYGYTF. The CDR3 DNA reads TGTGCCTGGAAAAGGGTCAGGGGGAAATTCTATGGCTACACCTTC. The chain has TRBV30 and TRBJ1-2; 7 nucleotides agree with TRBD1. Germline V gives CDR1 GTSNPN, CDR2 SVGIG (reference sequence). This CDR3 contains 15 residues. The junction had 12 bases not matched to a gene; V was cut back by 4 bases and J by 4 bases. Together with reference TRBV30 and TRBJ1-2, the CDR3 gives the full variable domain: SQTIHQWPATLVQPVGSPLSLECTVEGTSNPNLYWYRQAAGRGLQLLFYSVGIGQISSEVPQNLSASRPQDRQFILSSKKLLLSDSGFYLCAWKRVRGKFYGYTFGSGTRLTVV.

The chain joins TRBV7-2 to TRBJ1-2; TRBD1 matches 9 bases. Germline V CDR1 and CDR2: SGHTA, FQGNSA. J lost 6 bases, V lost 1 base, and 6 bases had no gene match. The CDR3 covers 15 residues. The CDR3 DNA reads as TGTGCCAGCAGCTTAGTTATTGGACAGGGGAATGGCTACACCTTC. It translates to CASSLVIGQGNGYTF.

The gene calls are TRBV2 and TRBJ2-5; TRBD2 matches at 9 bases. The trim removed 4 bases at V and 1 base at J, leaving 1 base unmatched. Germline loops: CDR1 SNHLY, CDR2 FYNNEI. The CDR3 spans 14 residues. CDR3 in DNA: TGTGCCAGCAGTGGGCGGGGGGGCCAAGAGACCCAGTACTTC. It yields the protein CASSGRGGQETQYF.

CDR3 nucleotide sequence: TGTGCCAGTAGTATAGGGGCCGGACAGGCCCAAGAGACCCAGTACTTC. Its translation is CASSIGAGQAQETQYF. The chain employs TRBV19 and TRBJ2-5, with 7 bases that match TRBD1. The germline gives CDR1 LNHDA, CDR2 SQIVND (reference sequence). Unmatched junction bases numbered 6, after V lost 1 base and J lost 1 base. This CDR3 has 16 residues. Full variable domain (missing parts from reference TRBV19 and TRBJ2-5): DGGITQSPKYLFRKEGQNVTLSCEQNLNHDAMYWYRQDPGQGLRLIYYSQIVNDFQKGDIAEGYSVSREKKESFPLTVTSAQKNPTAFYLCASSIGAGQAQETQYFGPGTRLLVL.